Listed below are T cell receptor beta chains from one sample, sequenced in a study of cytomegalovirus exposure and HLA in healthy donors. Sequencing used immunoSEQ multiplex PCR; TCRdb keeps in-frame clones, though not all of them. In the table there are more than 140,000 clones, 75% of which are singletons. The sample taken for sequencing was PBMCs. These receptors all come from a man between 40 and 49 years old in good health and CMV-seronegative. CDR3s include the opening cysteine and the closing phenylalanine or tryptophan. D genes are given only for firm matches. Size tells how often a clone was seen (once, few, many) or the class of an expanded clone, and some rows leave it out.

abundance,d_gene,j_gene,v_gene,CDR3nt,CDR3aa
NA,TRBD2,TRBJ2-2,TRBV19,TGTGCCAGTAGTACCCGGGGGGGAAACAGCGGCACCGGGGAGCTGTTTTTT,CASSTRGGNSGTGELFF
NA,TRBD2,TRBJ2-7,TRBV4-3,TGCGCCAGCAGCCAAGATCGGGGGGGTCCCTACGAGCAGTACTTC,CASSQDRGGPYEQYF
NA,TRBD1,TRBJ2-2,TRBV4-1,TGCGCCAGCAGCCGCGGACAGGGGGCTGGCGGGGAGCTGTTTTTT,CASSRGQGAGGELFF
NA,NA,TRBJ2-7,TRBV5-1,TGCGCCAGCAGCTTGTTTCGCTTTTTCACTTACGAGCAGTACTTC,CASSLFRFFTYEQYF
NA,TRBD1,TRBJ2-5,TRBV7-2,TGTGCCAGCAGCCCATGGACGCGGACAGGGGAGACCCAGTACTTC,CASSPWTRTGETQYF
few,TRBD1,TRBJ1-1,TRBV18,TGTGCCAGCTCGCGCCTTTACTCCGGGACAGGGGAGCAGGGGACTGAAGCTTTCTTT,CASSRLYSGTGEQGTEAFF
once,TRBD1,TRBJ1-4,TRBV18,TGTGCCAGCTCACCCTCGGGACAGGAGAATGAAAAACTGTTTTTT,CASSPSGQENEKLFF
NA,TRBD2,TRBJ2-3,TRBV18,TGTGCCAGCTCACCACTTCGGGGACTAGCACCAGATACGCAGTATTTT,CASSPLRGLAPDTQYF
NA,TRBD1,TRBJ2-5,TRBV28,TGTGCCAGCAGACCAGGGGGCAGGGAGACCCAGTACTTC,CASRPGGRETQYF
NA,NA,TRBJ1-2,TRBV20-1,TGCAGTGCTATAGATCGCTATGGCTACACCTTC,CSAIDRYGYTF
NA,NA,TRBJ1-1,TRBV6-5,TGTGCCAGCAGTTACTCGAGGTTGGTAAACACTGAAGCTTTCTTT,CASSYSRLVNTEAFF
NA,TRBD1,TRBJ2-2,TRBV28,TGTGCCAGCAGTTTACCCGGGGGACAGGACGCCGGGGAGCTGTTTTTT,CASSLPGGQDAGELFF
NA,TRBD1,TRBJ1-3,TRBV19,TGTGCCAGTAGTATTAGGCGACAGGGAAACTCTGGAAACACCATATATTTT,CASSIRRQGNSGNTIYF
NA,NA,TRBJ1-6,TRBV30,TGTGCCTGGAGTGTACCCGGGGGTGGGCCCCTCCACTTT,CAWSVPGGGPLHF
NA,NA,TRBJ2-2,TRBV4-1,TGCGCCAGCAGCCACGGACAGCAAACCGGGGAGCTGTTTTTT,CASSHGQQTGELFF
NA,NA,TRBJ2-7,TRBV27,TGTGCCAGCAGTTGGGCAGGGGGGACCTACGAGCAGTACTTC,CASSWAGGTYEQYF
NA,TRBD1,TRBJ2-7,TRBV15,TGTGCCACCAGCTACGGGGGACAGGGGTACTACGAGCAGTACTTC,CATSYGGQGYYEQYF
NA,NA,TRBJ1-2,TRBV10-1,TGCGCCAGCAGTGAGCGCAGGGGCTATGGCTACACCTTC,CASSERRGYGYTF
few,NA,TRBJ1-1,TRBV2,TGTGCCAGCAGTGCGTTAGGAGAATACACTGAAGCTTTCTTT,CASSALGEYTEAFF
NA,NA,TRBJ1-1,TRBV12-5,TGTGCTAGTGTCCCCGACAGACCCATGGGGACTGAAGCTTTCTTT,CASVPDRPMGTEAFF
NA,NA,TRBJ2-5,TRBV9,TGTGCCAGCAGCGGATTCGGGACTCAAGAGACCCAGTACTTC,CASSGFGTQETQYF
NA,TRBD1,TRBJ1-2,TRBV28,TGTGCCAGCAGTTCAGCAGGGGGCAACGACTATGGCTACACCTTC,CASSSAGGNDYGYTF
NA,NA,TRBJ2-2,TRBV28,TGTGCCAGCATTAACACAGGGAAACCCGGGGAGCTGTTTTTT,CASINTGKPGELFF
once,TRBD1,TRBJ2-3,TRBV5-6,TGTGCCAGCAGCTTGGCCGACGGGACAGGCACAGATACGCAGTATTTT,CASSLADGTGTDTQYF
NA,TRBD1,TRBJ1-2,TRBV6-6,TGTGCCAGCATTACGAGACAGGGGGCGAGTGGCTACACCTTC,CASITRQGASGYTF
NA,NA,TRBJ2-1,TRBV14,TGTGCCAGCAGCCCCGTAGGGCGCAGGGTGGAATACAATGAGCAGTTCTTC,CASSPVGRRVEYNEQFF
NA,NA,TRBJ1-1,TRBV19,TGTGCCAGTAGTCGGGGCACAGGGGAAGCTTTCTTT,CASSRGTGEAFF
NA,NA,TRBJ2-1,TRBV5-1,TGCGCCAGCAGCTTGGGGATGGCAGGGGCCTACAATGAGCAGTTCTTC,CASSLGMAGAYNEQFF
NA,NA,TRBJ2-5,TRBV7-2,TGTGCCAGCAGCTTGGCTAGATGGGGCGAGACCCAGTACTTC,CASSLARWGETQYF
NA,TRBD1,TRBJ2-2,TRBV4-3,TGCGCCAGCAGCCTAGACAGGGTTGGGACCGGGGAGCTGTTTTTT,CASSLDRVGTGELFF
few,NA,TRBJ1-1,TRBV6-1,TGTGCCAGCATCTTCGACAGGAACACTGAAGCTTTCTTT,CASIFDRNTEAFF
few,TRBD1,TRBJ2-5,TRBV19,TGTGCCAGTACCAAAGGCCGCCGGGACAGGGGAGAGACCCAGTACTTC,CASTKGRRDRGETQYF
once,NA,TRBJ1-2,TRBV2,TGTGCCAGCAGACTAAGCTCTGCCCGAGCCTCGAATGGCTACACCTTC,CASRLSSARASNGYTF
NA,TRBD1,TRBJ1-2,TRBV6-6,TGTGCCAGCAGTGAGAACAGGGGATATGGCTACACCTTC,CASSENRGYGYTF
once,NA,TRBJ1-1,TRBV12-5,TGTGCTAGTGGTTTGGCCCGTACACGGAGCACTGAAGCTTTCTTT,CASGLARTRSTEAFF
NA,NA,TRBJ1-1,TRBV28,TGTGCCAGCAGTACAAGTGGGCTGGGAGCTTTCTTT,CASSTSGLGAFF
NA,TRBD2,TRBJ2-7,TRBV4-2,TGTGCCAGCAGCCAGGACGGGGGGGGGCACTCCTACGAGCAGTACTTC,CASSQDGGGHSYEQYF
NA,NA,TRBJ1-6,TRBV2,TGTGCCAGCACCGCGAGGCAGGGGAATAATTCACCCCTCCACTTT,CASTARQGNNSPLHF
NA,NA,TRBJ1-1,TRBV5-8,TGTGCCAGCAGCTTCAGGGGCTGGACTGAAGCTTTCTTT,CASSFRGWTEAFF
once,TRBD2,TRBJ2-7,TRBV4-3,TGCGCCAGCAGCCAACGACTAGCGGGGGGTGCCGAGACCTACGAGCAGTACTTC,CASSQRLAGGAETYEQYF
NA,NA,TRBJ1-1,TRBV27,TGTGCCAGCAGTCCTGGACAGTTGACTGAAGCTTTCTTT,CASSPGQLTEAFF
once,TRBD1,TRBJ1-2,TRBV6-5,TGTGCCAGCAGTTACTCGGACAGGGGGCCTGGCTACACCTTC,CASSYSDRGPGYTF
NA,TRBD1,TRBJ2-7,TRBV11-3,TGTGCCAGCAGCTTGGCAGGGGGCTATTCCTACGAGCAGTACTTC,CASSLAGGYSYEQYF
NA,TRBD1,TRBJ1-3,TRBV18,TGTGCCAGCTCACTTGGACAGGGAAGAGGTGGAAACACCATATATTTT,CASSLGQGRGGNTIYF
NA,TRBD1,TRBJ2-4,TRBV5-6,TGTGCCAGCAGCTTGGTTGGGGGACAGGGGGCGCAAAGAAACATTCAGTACTTC,CASSLVGGQGAQRNIQYF